The rows below give T cell receptor beta chains drawn from one sample of a study of identical twins. Each CDR3 protein gets one entry after TCRdb re-called the 5' RACE reads with MiXCR. The sample consists of some 1,700,000 distinct CDR3 sequences, about 30% of them appearing once. The sample was cord blood. These receptors came from a newborn girl in good health. Each CDR3 is given with its conserved first and last residue. Each record gives: J gene, V gene, CDR3 protein.

TRBJ1-1 | TRBV20-1 | CSVQNMNTEAFF
TRBJ2-7 | TRBV28 | CASSWLPYREPLDEQYF
TRBJ2-3 | TRBV13 | CASSLSLHSTDTQYF
TRBJ2-7 | TRBV4-2 | CASSQAGTRNYEQYF
TRBJ2-3 | TRBV29-1 | CSVEGRLTDTQYF
TRBJ2-1 | TRBV28 | CASSLGSLPYNEQFF
TRBJ2-3 | TRBV9 | CASSVALAPDTQYF
TRBJ1-5 | TRBV20-1 | CSASLNQPQHF
TRBJ2-7 | TRBV6-6 | CASSYEAPDRASYEQYF
TRBJ2-1 | TRBV20-1 | CSASPPWNLGEQFF
TRBJ1-1 | TRBV5-6 | CASSLGRNAEAFF
TRBJ2-7 | TRBV5-1 | CASGTESYEQYF
TRBJ2-7 | TRBV12-3/TRBV12-4 | CASSLKGEGHEQYF
TRBJ2-5 | TRBV4-2 | CASSPRPASGPQYQETQYF
TRBJ2-1 | TRBV3-1 | CASSQDRGSHNEQFF
TRBJ1-6 | TRBV27 | CASSPARAPNSPLHF
TRBJ1-5 | TRBV6-6 | CASSYSRSSNQPQHF
TRBJ2-7 | TRBV2 | CASLLAGEYEQYF
TRBJ2-3 | TRBV2 | CASSVERGLADTQYF
TRBJ2-1 | TRBV15 | CATSRRQSYNEQFF